This T cell receptor beta chain is drawn from a study of identical twins. From germline, CDR1 is MNHEY and CDR2 SMNVEV (reference sequence). V lost 5 bases and J lost 3; bases outside the gene matches: 7. This CDR3 comprises 14 residues. A universal primer site was added by template switching, and unique molecular identifiers were carried by the cDNA. TCRdb processed the 5' RACE reads anew with MiXCR; each CDR3 protein has one entry. The sample lists fewer than 250,000 distinct CDR3 sequences; 7.5% were seen once. A further study also used this sample, focusing on yellow fever vaccine responses in identical twins. That work adds: In identical twins, vaccine T cell responses appeared partly shared and partly individual.

The sequenced material came from CD8+ T cells sorted from blood. The J gene is TRBJ2-7, the V gene TRBV27; 7 bases line up with TRBD1. This clonotype was sampled from a woman younger than 30 in good health. Here the CDR3 reads CASSHQGEDYEQYF. The CDR3 DNA sequence: TGTGCCAGCAGTCACCAGGGGGAAGACTACGAGCAGTACTTC.